This is a list of T cell receptor beta chains from one sample in a study of cytomegalovirus exposure and HLA in healthy donors. The protocol was immunoSEQ multiplex PCR, while the TCRdb copy is restricted to in-frame clones and leaves out a portion. The data show 65,000 to 95,000 clones, 93% seen once. The sample taken for sequencing was PBMCs. These receptors all come from a woman in her twenties or thirties in good health and CMV-seronegative. Both conserved end residues are part of each CDR3. A D gene is named only where the DNA matches it firmly. Rows may omit the clone size; those that give it use once, few, many or a size class.

cdr3_aa: CASSRDRQETQYF
cdr3_nt: TGTGCCAGCAGCCGAGACAGACAAGAGACCCAGTACTTC
j_call: TRBJ2-5
d_call: -
v_call: TRBV7-2
clone_size: -

cdr3_aa: CASSYGDREGNTIYF
cdr3_nt: TGTGCCAGCAGTTACGGGGACAGGGAGGGAAACACCATATATTTT
j_call: TRBJ1-3
d_call: TRBD1
v_call: TRBV6-5
clone_size: -

cdr3_aa: CASSSAGTGSNEQFF
cdr3_nt: TGTGCCAGCAGTTCAGCCGGGACAGGGAGCAATGAGCAGTTCTTC
j_call: TRBJ2-1
d_call: TRBD1
v_call: TRBV27
clone_size: -

cdr3_aa: CASSPLGQGGTGELFF
cdr3_nt: TGTGCCAGCTCACCCCTGGGACAGGGGGGAACCGGGGAGCTGTTTTTT
j_call: TRBJ2-2
d_call: TRBD1
v_call: TRBV18
clone_size: -

cdr3_aa: CASSLDLASPYEQYF
cdr3_nt: TGTGCCAGCAGCTTAGATCTAGCCTCTCCCTACGAGCAGTACTTC
j_call: TRBJ2-7
d_call: -
v_call: TRBV11-2
clone_size: -

cdr3_aa: CASSKEGRGIDNYGYTF
cdr3_nt: TGTGCCAGCAGCAAAGAGGGCAGGGGAATAGATAACTATGGCTACACCTTC
j_call: TRBJ1-2
d_call: -
v_call: TRBV21-1
clone_size: once

cdr3_aa: CASSIQGPTNEKLFF
cdr3_nt: TGTGCCAGCAGTATACAGGGTCCCACTAATGAAAAACTGTTTTTT
j_call: TRBJ1-4
d_call: -
v_call: TRBV7-2
clone_size: -

cdr3_aa: CASRLGQSYEQYF
cdr3_nt: TGTGCAAGTCGCTTAGGACAGTCCTACGAGCAGTACTTC
j_call: TRBJ2-7
d_call: -
v_call: TRBV12-2
clone_size: -

cdr3_aa: CASSEDRGWGETQYF
cdr3_nt: TGTGCCAGCAGCGAGGACAGGGGCTGGGGGGAGACCCAGTACTTC
j_call: TRBJ2-5
d_call: TRBD1
v_call: TRBV2
clone_size: -

cdr3_aa: CASTYLKRNLYNEQFF
cdr3_nt: TGTGCCAGCACCTACCTCAAGCGAAACCTTTACAATGAGCAGTTCTTC
j_call: TRBJ2-1
d_call: -
v_call: TRBV6-4
clone_size: -

cdr3_aa: CASSTTGQGNTEAFF
cdr3_nt: TGTGCCAGTAGTACCACGGGACAGGGGAACACTGAAGCTTTCTTT
j_call: TRBJ1-1
d_call: TRBD1
v_call: TRBV19
clone_size: -

cdr3_aa: CASSLQDSATNEKLFF
cdr3_nt: TGTGCCAGCAGCCTCCAGGACAGCGCAACTAATGAAAAACTGTTTTTT
j_call: TRBJ1-4
d_call: -
v_call: TRBV9
clone_size: -

cdr3_aa: CASSRLGLTGWHF
cdr3_nt: TGTGCCAGCAGTCGCCTTGGCCTGACAGGGTGGCATTTT
j_call: TRBJ1-3
d_call: TRBD1
v_call: TRBV28
clone_size: -

cdr3_aa: CASSTSDDVETQYF
cdr3_nt: TGTGCCAGCAGCACAAGCGACGACGTGGAGACCCAGTACTTC
j_call: TRBJ2-5
d_call: -
v_call: TRBV7-9
clone_size: -

cdr3_aa: CASSLSYIGEGTDTQYF
cdr3_nt: TGTGCCAGCAGCTTGTCGTATATAGGAGAGGGCACAGATACGCAGTATTTT
j_call: TRBJ2-3
d_call: -
v_call: TRBV5-6
clone_size: -

cdr3_aa: CASSLDMAGGREQYF
cdr3_nt: TGTGCCAGCAGCTTAGATATGGCGGGGGGTCGCGAGCAGTACTTC
j_call: TRBJ2-7
d_call: TRBD2
v_call: TRBV7-2
clone_size: -

cdr3_aa: CAICRGGAASEQYF
cdr3_nt: TGTGCCATCTGCCGCGGGGGCGCTGCCTCCGAGCAGTACTTC
j_call: TRBJ2-7
d_call: -
v_call: TRBV28
clone_size: once

cdr3_aa: CASRGGGRAGNTIYF
cdr3_nt: TGTGCCAGCAGGGGTGGTGGGCGCGCTGGAAACACCATATATTTT
j_call: TRBJ1-3
d_call: -
v_call: TRBV6-5
clone_size: once

cdr3_aa: CASSYSPGPPTGELFF
cdr3_nt: TGTGCCAGCAGTTACTCCCCGGGTCCCCCCACCGGGGAGCTGTTTTTT
j_call: TRBJ2-2
d_call: -
v_call: TRBV6-5
clone_size: -

cdr3_aa: CASSETGDSYNEQFF
cdr3_nt: TGTGCCAGCAGCGAGACAGGGGACTCCTACAATGAGCAGTTCTTC
j_call: TRBJ2-1
d_call: TRBD1
v_call: TRBV7-2
clone_size: -

cdr3_aa: CASSFNNRGGRHF
cdr3_nt: TGTGCCAGCAGTTTTAATAACAGGGGAGGAAGGCATTTT
j_call: TRBJ1-5
d_call: TRBD1
v_call: TRBV6-6
clone_size: -

cdr3_aa: CASSTHRHYGYTF
cdr3_nt: TGTGCCAGCAGTACCCACAGGCACTATGGCTACACCTTC
j_call: TRBJ1-2
d_call: -
v_call: TRBV28
clone_size: -

cdr3_aa: CASSLQTGQGIHEQYF
cdr3_nt: TGTGCCAGCAGCCTCCAGACCGGACAGGGTATCCACGAGCAGTACTTC
j_call: TRBJ2-7
d_call: TRBD1
v_call: TRBV7-2
clone_size: -

cdr3_aa: CASSEALPQGRNTEAFF
cdr3_nt: TGTGCCAGCAGTGAAGCCCTCCCACAGGGGAGGAACACTGAAGCTTTCTTT
j_call: TRBJ1-1
d_call: TRBD1
v_call: TRBV6-1
clone_size: -

cdr3_aa: CASSLAGVGDEQFF
cdr3_nt: TGCGCCAGCAGCTTGGCTGGGGTCGGGGATGAGCAGTTCTTC
j_call: TRBJ2-1
d_call: -
v_call: TRBV5-1
clone_size: -

cdr3_aa: CASSPQWGRRNTEAFF
cdr3_nt: TGTGCCAGCAGTCCCCAGTGGGGCCGGAGGAACACTGAAGCTTTCTTT
j_call: TRBJ1-1
d_call: -
v_call: TRBV6-6
clone_size: -

cdr3_aa: CASIRGRADTQYF
cdr3_nt: TGTGCCAGCATACGAGGGCGGGCAGATACGCAGTATTTT
j_call: TRBJ2-3
d_call: -
v_call: TRBV6-1
clone_size: -

cdr3_aa: CASSLDRGGYTF
cdr3_nt: TGTGCCAGCAGCCTGGACAGGGGTGGCTACACCTTC
j_call: TRBJ1-2
d_call: TRBD1
v_call: TRBV11-1
clone_size: -

cdr3_aa: CASSEALGLGGETQYF
cdr3_nt: TGTGCCAGCAGTGAAGCGCTTGGGCTCGGGGGAGAGACCCAGTACTTC
j_call: TRBJ2-5
d_call: -
v_call: TRBV6-1
clone_size: -

cdr3_aa: CASSFQGALTDTQYF
cdr3_nt: TGTGCCAGCAGCTTCCAGGGTGCCCTCACAGATACGCAGTATTTT
j_call: TRBJ2-3
d_call: -
v_call: TRBV7-3
clone_size: -

cdr3_aa: CASSPREGGFLNQPQHF
cdr3_nt: TGTGCCAGCAGCCCCCGGGAGGGGGGCTTTCTCAATCAGCCCCAGCATTTT
j_call: TRBJ1-5
d_call: -
v_call: TRBV7-6
clone_size: once

cdr3_aa: CASSRALNEKLFF
cdr3_nt: TGTGCCAGCAGCAGGGCCTTAAATGAAAAACTGTTTTTT
j_call: TRBJ1-4
d_call: -
v_call: TRBV6-1
clone_size: -